This T cell receptor (beta chain) stems from a study of graft-versus-host responses after intestinal transplantation. About the research overall: Multivisceral, liver-intestinal, or isolated intestinal transplants were received by the recipients. Overall study results and limits: The recipient marrow held GvH clones, and some of them showed up first in ileum or blood.

This clone occurred a few times. Germline V gene lookup returns CDR1 MNHGY and CDR2 SVAAGI. The V end lost 3 bases, the J end lost 11 bases, and 19 bases lay between the germline ends. The CDR3 runs to 14 residues. The assay was immunoSEQ multiplex PCR, and TCRdb's table has in-frame clones only and misses some. This table holds around 4,300 clones, approximately 32% found once. The clonotype originates from a human patient who was an organ donor for intestinal transplantation. The rearrangement joins TRBV6-9 to TRBJ1-1; D is unresolved. This sample comprised alloreactive CD4+ T cells from a mixed lymphocyte reaction culture, obtained before transplantation. Documented subset: CFSE-low proliferating T cells sorted from roughly six-day pre-transplant mixed lymphocyte reaction (GvH or HvG direction). The CDR3: CASSYGGGRVNAFF. The CDR3 region has the DNA TGTGCCAGCAGTTACGGAGGAGGGAGAGTAAATGCTTTCTTT.